The 9 T cell receptor beta chains presented below share a single source sample, sequenced in a study of stem cell transplantation in POMP-related autoinflammatory disease. Sequenced by immunoSEQ multiplex PCR; TCRdb stores in-frame clones only, minus some. The sample records a few thousand clones, roughly 84% being singletons. Sequencing used Tregs from PBMCs, obtained after stem cell transplantation. The origin of the receptors is a human patient with POMP-related autoinflammation and immune dysregulation (PRAID). Some T cells may be supplied by the graft donor.

The V and J genes are TRBV9 and TRBJ2-1; 7 positions agree with TRBD1. The junction had 10 bases not matched to a gene; V was cut back by 0 bases and J by 4 bases. This CDR3 comprises 17 residues. Germline CDR1 is SGDLS and CDR2 is YYNGEE. CDR3 sequence (DNA): TGTGCCAGCAGCGTAGACCCCTGGGACAGCCAGTACAATGAGCAGTTCTTC. This codes for CASSVDPWDSQYNEQFF. The variable domain in full, with the rest retrieved from reference TRBV9 and TRBJ2-1, is DSGVTQTPKHLITATGQRVTLRCSPRSGDLSVYWYQQSLDQGLQFLIQYYNGEERAKGNILERFSAQQFPDLHSELNLSSLELGDSALYFCASSVDPWDSQYNEQFFGPGTRLTVL.

This clone showed up just once. The chain uses TRBV11-3 and TRBJ2-1; 9 nucleotides line up with TRBD1. J lost 6 bases, V lost 2 bases, and 8 bases had no gene match. Germline loops: CDR1 SGHNT, CDR2 YENEEA. CDR3 length: 16 residues. The CDR3 DNA sequence: TGTGCCAGCAGCTTACGGGGGGACAGGGCGGGCAATGAGCAGTTCTTC. Protein product: CASSLRGDRAGNEQFF.

V usage is TRBV7-2 and J usage is TRBJ2-7, with D unclear. The CDR3 spans 13 residues. The V gene lost 1 base and the J gene lost 3 bases, with 7 bases spanning the gap. CDR1 is SGHTA, CDR2 FQGNSA, per germline. CDR3 bases: TGTGCCAGCAGCTTAGGTTGGGGCTACGAGCAGTACGTC. This sequence encodes CASSLGWGYEQYV.

This chain links TRBV18 with TRBJ1-1; D unresolved. Trimming shortened V by 6 bases and J by 3 bases, and 11 bases separated the two germline ends. This CDR3 has 13 residues. Looked up from germline, CDR1 is KGHSH and CDR2 is LQKENI. This chain's CDR3 is CASSRVVDTEAFF. CDR3 sequence (DNA): TGTGCCAGCTCGAGAGTGGTGGACACTGAAGCTTTCTTT.

This rearrangement joins TRBV28 to TRBJ2-2; D uncertain. The CDR3 totals 14 residues. Germline lookup yields CDR1 MDHEN and CDR2 SYDVKM. Trimming pared 6 bases from V and 6 bases from J, leaving 14 bases between. CDR3: CASRLGVAPGELFF. The CDR3 nucleotides are TGTGCCAGCAGGTTAGGTGTTGCGCCCGGGGAGCTGTTTTTT. Full variable domain (remainder filled in from reference TRBV28 and TRBJ2-2): DVKVTQSSRYLVKRTGEKVFLECVQDMDHENMFWYRQDPGLGLRLIYFSYDVKMKEKGDIPEGYSVSREKKERFSLILESASTNQTSMYLCASRLGVAPGELFFGEGSRLTVL.

The table lists this clone with a few counts. The CDR3 DNA follows: TGTGCCAGCAGCCCGACAGGGAATAATTCACCCCTCCACTTT. Protein: CASSPTGNNSPLHF. The J gene is TRBJ1-6, the V gene TRBV3-1 (or the pseudogene TRBV3-2), with 7 bases identical to TRBD1. With V trimmed by 4 bases and J by 5 bases, 2 bases remained unmatched. The CDR3 runs 14 residues. Germline CDR1 is LGHDT and CDR2 is YNNKEL (reference sequence).

This clone was seen a few times. The chain recombines TRBV19 with TRBJ2-2; 7 nucleotides match TRBD2. V lost 4 bases and J lost 10; bases outside the gene matches: 15. There are 16 residues in the CDR3. Germline CDR1 is LNHDA and CDR2 is SQIVND (reference sequence). As DNA, the CDR3 is TGTGCCAGTAGTAATAACGGGAGGTTCGGTTTCCCGGAGCTGTTTTTT. This gives the protein CASSNNGRFGFPELFF.

There are a few counts of this clone. The rearrangement links TRBV3-1 (or the pseudogene TRBV3-2) to TRBJ2-1; weak D call: TRBD2 (6 bases). The CDR3 has 16 residues. V lost 1 base and J 6 bases, leaving 16 bases between the germline ends. Germline CDR1 and CDR2: LGHDT and YNNKEL (reference sequence). CDR3 residues: CASSQGVASARNEQFF. CDR3 coding DNA: TGTGCCAGCAGCCAAGGAGTCGCTAGCGCCCGCAATGAGCAGTTCTTC.

V is TRBV27 and J is TRBJ2-1; D might be TRBD2 (6 bases). V lost 6 bases to trimming and J lost 15 bases, with 21 bases between them. Germline values: CDR1 MNHEY, CDR2 SMNVEV (reference sequence). The CDR3 length is 13 residues. The DNA of the CDR3 is TGTGCCAGCAGAGGTCGAACCCCGGGAGTGCGGTTCTTC. Translated: CASRGRTPGVRFF.